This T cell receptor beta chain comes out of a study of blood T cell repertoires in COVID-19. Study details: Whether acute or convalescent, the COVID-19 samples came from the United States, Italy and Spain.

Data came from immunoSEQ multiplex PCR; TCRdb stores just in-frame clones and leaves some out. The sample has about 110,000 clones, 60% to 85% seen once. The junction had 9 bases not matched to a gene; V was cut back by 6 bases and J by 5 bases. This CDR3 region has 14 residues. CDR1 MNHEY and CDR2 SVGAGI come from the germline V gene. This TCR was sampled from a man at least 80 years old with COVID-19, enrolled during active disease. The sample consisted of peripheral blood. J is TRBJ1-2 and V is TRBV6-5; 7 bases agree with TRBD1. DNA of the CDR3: TGTGCCAGCAGCCGTGACAGGGATGGGTATGGCTACACCTTC. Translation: CASSRDRDGYGYTF.